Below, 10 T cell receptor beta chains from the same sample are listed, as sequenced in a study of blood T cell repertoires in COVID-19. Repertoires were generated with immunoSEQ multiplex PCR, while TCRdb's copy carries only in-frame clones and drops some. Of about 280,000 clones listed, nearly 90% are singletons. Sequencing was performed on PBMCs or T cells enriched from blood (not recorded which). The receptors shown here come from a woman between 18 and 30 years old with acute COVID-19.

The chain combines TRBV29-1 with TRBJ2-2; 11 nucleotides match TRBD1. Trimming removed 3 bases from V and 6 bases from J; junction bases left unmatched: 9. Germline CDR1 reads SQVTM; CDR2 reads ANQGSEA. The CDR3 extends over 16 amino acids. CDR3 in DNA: TGCAGCGTTGAGTTCTCTGGACAGGGGGCTGCCGGGGAGCTGTTTTTT. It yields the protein CSVEFSGQGAAGELFF.

The CDR3 loop reads CATSISYYGYTF. Written as DNA, the CDR3 is TGTGCCACCAGCATATCGTACTATGGCTACACCTTC. This chain connects TRBV15 to TRBJ1-2; D is undetermined. Between the trimmed V and J ends, which lost 4 bases and 3 bases, there was a span of 6 bases. Germline V gene data show CDR1 as LNHNV and CDR2 as YYDKDF (reference sequence). The CDR3 has 12 residues.

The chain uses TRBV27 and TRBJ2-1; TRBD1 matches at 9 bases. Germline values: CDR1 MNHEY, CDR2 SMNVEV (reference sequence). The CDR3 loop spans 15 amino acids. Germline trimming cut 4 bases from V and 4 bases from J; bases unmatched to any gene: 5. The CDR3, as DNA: TGTGCCAGCAGTTACCCCGGGACAGGGTACAATGAGCAGTTCTTC. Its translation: CASSYPGTGYNEQFF.

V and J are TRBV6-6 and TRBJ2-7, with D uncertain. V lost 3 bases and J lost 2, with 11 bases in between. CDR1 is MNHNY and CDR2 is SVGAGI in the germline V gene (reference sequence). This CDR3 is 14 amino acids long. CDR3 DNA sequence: TGTGCCAGCAGTTATTCGGCAGGTCCCTACGAGCAGTACTTC. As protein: CASSYSAGPYEQYF.

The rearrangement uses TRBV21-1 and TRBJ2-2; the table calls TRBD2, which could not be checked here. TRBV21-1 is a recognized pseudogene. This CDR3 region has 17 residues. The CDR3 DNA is TGTGCCAGCAGCGAAGCTTCCGGGACTACGAACACCGGGGAGCTGTTTTTT. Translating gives CASSEASGTTNTGELFF.

The CDR3 DNA reads as TGTGCCAGCAGCCCAGACAGGGGCAATCAGCCCCAGCATTTT. Amino acids: CASSPDRGNQPQHF. The chain recombines TRBV5-4 with TRBJ1-5, with 7 nucleotides matching TRBD1. The germline V gene has CDR1 SGHNT and CDR2 YYREEE (reference sequence). The CDR3 contains 14 residues. Germline trimming cut 4 bases from V and 2 bases from J; bases unmatched to any gene: 3.

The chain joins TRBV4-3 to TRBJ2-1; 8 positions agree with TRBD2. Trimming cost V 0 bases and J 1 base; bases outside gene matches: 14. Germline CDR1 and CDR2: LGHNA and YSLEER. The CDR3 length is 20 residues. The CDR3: CASSQDLLAGGFGSYNEQFF. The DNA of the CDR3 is TGCGCCAGCAGCCAAGATCTTCTGGCGGGAGGATTCGGGTCCTACAATGAGCAGTTCTTC.

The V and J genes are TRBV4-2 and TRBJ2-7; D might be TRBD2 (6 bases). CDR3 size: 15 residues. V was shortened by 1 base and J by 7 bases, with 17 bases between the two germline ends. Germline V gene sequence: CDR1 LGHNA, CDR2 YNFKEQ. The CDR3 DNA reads TGTGCCAGCAGCCAAGTAGTGGGAGGCCCCGGGGAGCAGTACTTC. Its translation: CASSQVVGGPGEQYF.

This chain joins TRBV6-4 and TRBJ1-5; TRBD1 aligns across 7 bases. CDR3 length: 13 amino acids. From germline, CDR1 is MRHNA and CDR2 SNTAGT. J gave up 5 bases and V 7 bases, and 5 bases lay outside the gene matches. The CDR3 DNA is TGTGCCAGCACTGGGACAGACTATCAGCCCCAGCATTTT. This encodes CASTGTDYQPQHF.

DNA of the CDR3: TGTGCCAGTAGTGTCAGGGTGGACTCTGGAAACACCATATATTTT. Its translation is CASSVRVDSGNTIYF. The rearrangement uses TRBV19 and TRBJ1-3, with D perhaps matching TRBD1 (5 bases). Germline values: CDR1 LNHDA, CDR2 SQIVND (reference sequence). The CDR3 consists of 15 residues. Trimming pared 5 bases from V and 0 bases from J, leaving 11 bases between.